This T cell receptor (beta chain) appears in the sequencing data of a study of blood T cell repertoires in COVID-19. Study as a whole: The cDNA or gDNA used as material had been derived from T cells, B-cell-depleted T cells, or PBMCs.

Trimming pared 5 bases from V and 1 base from J, leaving 15 bases between. CDR1 is MRHNA and CDR2 is SNTAGT in the germline V gene. The CDR3 is made up of 16 amino acids. Enrollment of patients from Seattle took place during active infection, with longitudinal follow-up. The authors' processing: Reference gene primer amplification yielded estimated nucleated cell counts. Some clones are missing from TCRdb's copy, which holds only in-frame ones; the method was immunoSEQ multiplex PCR. Clone size and V and J calls were adopted from that table, with D and trimming inferred from the DNA. The sample records roughly 190,000 clones, about 86% being singletons.

Source material: peripheral blood. This chain uses TRBV6-4 with TRBJ2-1; D possibly corresponds to TRBD1 (6 bases). The sequence was collected from a woman aged 55-70 years with COVID-19, enrolled during active disease. CDR3 coding DNA: TGTGCCAGCAGTCCCACTACAGGGTGGTCCTACAATGAGCAGTTCTTC. Translation: CASSPTTGWSYNEQFF.